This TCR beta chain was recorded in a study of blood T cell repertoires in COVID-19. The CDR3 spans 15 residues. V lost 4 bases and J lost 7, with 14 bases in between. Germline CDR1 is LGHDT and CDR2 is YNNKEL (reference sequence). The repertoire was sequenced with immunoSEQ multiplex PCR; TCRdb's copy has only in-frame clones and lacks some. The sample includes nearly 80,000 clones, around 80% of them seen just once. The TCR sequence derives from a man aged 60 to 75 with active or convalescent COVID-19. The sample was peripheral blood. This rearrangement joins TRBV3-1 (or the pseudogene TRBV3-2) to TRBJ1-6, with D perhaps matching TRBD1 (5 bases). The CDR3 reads CASSLSQGNNSPLHF. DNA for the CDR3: TGTGCCAGCAGCCTATCTCAGGGAAACAATTCACCCCTCCACTTT.